One and the same sample provided the 19 T cell receptor beta chains below, sequenced in a study of blood T cell repertoires in COVID-19. This table comes from immunoSEQ multiplex PCR, and its TCRdb copy is limited to in-frame clones, with some not included. The sample holds 250,000 to 350,000 clones, around 84% seen once. Input material: PBMCs or T cells enriched from blood (not recorded which). The receptors originated from a woman in her late teens or twenties who had recovered from COVID-19.

The chain links TRBV27 to TRBJ1-4, with D hard to call. The CDR3 has 13 amino acids. CDR1 is MNHEY and CDR2 is SMNVEV in the germline V gene (reference sequence). Trimming left V 2 bases short and J 8 bases short, with 9 bases between. The chain's CDR3 is CASSLNLGEKLFF. The CDR3 nucleotides read TGTGCCAGCAGTTTAAACCTCGGGGAAAAACTGTTTTTT. The full variable domain, rest sourced from reference TRBV27 and TRBJ1-4, is EAQVTQNPRYLITVTGKKLTVTCSQNMNHEYMSWYRQDPGLGLRQIYYSMNVEVTDKGDVPEGYKVSRKEKRNFPLILESPSPNQTSLYFCASSLNLGEKLFFGSGTQLSVL.

This chain uses TRBV7-6 with TRBJ2-1; TRBD1 matches 7 bases. Per the germline V gene, CDR1 is SGHVS and CDR2 is FNYEAQ. This CDR3 comprises 16 residues. The V segment lost 2 bases and the J segment 4 bases; nucleotides outside the gene matches: 8. CDR3 sequence (DNA): TGTGCCAGCAGCTTAAATTGGGCAGGGGGTTACAATGAGCAGTTCTTC. Its protein product is CASSLNWAGGYNEQFF. The variable domain in full, with the rest retrieved from reference TRBV7-6 and TRBJ2-1, is GAGVSQSPRYKVTKRGQDVALRCDPISGHVSLYWYRQALGQGPEFLTYFNYEAQQDKSGLPNDRFSAERPEGSISTLTIQRTEQRDSAMYRCASSLNWAGGYNEQFFGPGTRLTVL.

The chain is built from TRBV18 and TRBJ2-5, with 10 bases lining up with TRBD1. CDR3 length equals 17 residues. CDR1 and CDR2 (germline): KGHSH, LQKENI. The ends lost 3 bases at V and 4 bases at J; junction bases unmatched: 11. CDR3 in DNA: TGTGCCAGCTCACCCGCGACAGGGGGCGCGGGTGGAGAGACCCAGTACTTC. Protein: CASSPATGGAGGETQYF.

The count of this clone is one. In DNA, the CDR3 is TGTGCCAGCAGCGTCGGGACAGGGAGAGAAGCTTTCTTT. Translated, it gives CASSVGTGREAFF. The rearrangement links TRBV11-3 to TRBJ1-1; 9 bases align to TRBD1. Looked up from germline, CDR1 is SGHNT and CDR2 is YENEEA. This CDR3 has 13 amino acids. With 5 bases clipped from V and 8 bases from J, the junction kept 6 bases outside the gene matches.

This sequence joins TRBV6-1 and TRBJ1-2; 8 bases map to TRBD1. The junction had 5 bases not matched to a gene; V was cut back by 0 bases and J by 2 bases. The germline gives CDR1 MNHNS, CDR2 SASEGT. This CDR3 contains 16 residues. In nucleotides, the CDR3 is TGTGCCAGCAGTGAAGCCCTCGGGGACAGGAACTATGGCTACACCTTC. Its protein is CASSEALGDRNYGYTF.

The J gene is TRBJ1-2, the V gene TRBV19; TRBD1 is a possible D gene (6 bases). The CDR3 spans 15 residues. Deletions cut 5 bases from V and 0 bases from J, with 13 bases between. The germline CDR1 and CDR2 sequences are LNHDA and SQIVND (reference sequence). The CDR3 nucleotides read TGTGCCAGTAGTGCCGGGTGGGGGCCTAACTATGGCTACACCTTC. Encoded protein: CASSAGWGPNYGYTF.

The V and J genes are TRBV27 and TRBJ2-7, with 8 bases that match TRBD2. The germline CDR1 and CDR2 sequences are MNHEY and SMNVEV (reference sequence). CDR3 size: 15 residues. V was clipped by 2 bases and J by 3 bases; unmatched bases: 6. The CDR3 DNA reads TGTGCCAGCAGTTTAGGAGCGGGAGCGCGCTACGAGCAGTACTTC. Protein product: CASSLGAGARYEQYF.

The count of this clone is one. The CDR3 coding sequence is TGCGCCAGCAGTGTTGAGCGGGGGCTCACAGATACGCAGTATTTT. Protein product: CASSVERGLTDTQYF. J is TRBJ2-3 and V is TRBV10-1; 8 nucleotides align to TRBD2. Germline CDR1 is WNHNN and CDR2 is SYGVQD (reference sequence). V dropped 4 bases and J dropped 2; count of bases not matched to a gene: 5. The CDR3 runs to 15 residues.

CDR3 protein: CASSFFKMGLAGGDEQYF. The CDR3 DNA reads TGTGCCAGCAGTTTTTTCAAAATGGGACTAGCGGGAGGCGACGAGCAGTACTTC. The chain recombines TRBV28 with TRBJ2-7, with TRBD2 matching over 15 bases. CDR1 MDHEN and CDR2 SYDVKM come from the germline V gene. This CDR3 comprises 18 residues. With 3 bases clipped from V and 5 bases from J, the junction kept 11 bases outside the gene matches.

The V call is TRBV21-1, the J call TRBJ1-4; the table's D gene call, TRBD1, was not cross checked with the DNA. TRBV21-1 is a pseudogene. The length of the CDR3 is 18 residues. The CDR3 loop is CASSIPGQGAATNEKLFF. Here the CDR3 DNA reads TGTGCCAGCAGCATACCGGGACAGGGGGCGGCAACTAATGAAAAACTGTTTTTT.

The V and J genes are TRBV7-9 and TRBJ2-4, with D maybe TRBD2 (6 bases). V lost 0 bases and J 12 bases, leaving 9 bases between the germline ends. The V gene's germline CDR1 is SEHNR and CDR2 FQNEAQ (reference sequence). There are 12 residues in the CDR3. CDR3 nucleotides: TGTGCCAGCAGCTTAGCGGGAGGACCTCAGTACTTC. It codes for CASSLAGGPQYF.

The chain carries TRBV21-1 and TRBJ1-2; the D call in the table, TRBD1, was not verified against the DNA. TRBV21-1 corresponds to a pseudogene. This CDR3 region has 14 residues. The CDR3 DNA follows: TGTGCCAGCAGCAGGGACAGATCTAACTATGGCTACACCTTC. Translated: CASSRDRSNYGYTF.

The rearrangement links TRBV20-1 to TRBJ1-1; 7 positions match TRBD1. Germline loops: CDR1 DFQATT, CDR2 SNEGSKA (reference sequence). With 8 bases clipped from V and 11 bases from J, the junction kept 11 bases outside the gene matches. The CDR3 runs to 11 residues. CDR3 sequence: CSYIRDSKAFF. The CDR3 DNA follows: TGCAGTTACATCCGGGACAGTAAGGCTTTCTTT.

The V call is TRBV11-3, the J call TRBJ2-7; TRBD1 is a possible D gene (6 bases). V was cut by 2 bases and J by 5 bases, with 13 bases left in between. The germline gives CDR1 SGHNT, CDR2 YENEEA. This CDR3 spans 14 amino acids. In nucleotides, the CDR3 is TGTGCCAGCAGCTTAAACAGGGTCTCGAACGAGCAGTACTTC. Translation: CASSLNRVSNEQYF.

The chain recombines TRBV3-1 (or the pseudogene TRBV3-2) with TRBJ1-2; 8 bases fit TRBD1. The CDR3 length is 15 residues. The J segment lost 4 bases and the V segment lost 2 bases, leaving 6 bases of the junction unmatched. Germline values: CDR1 LGHDT, CDR2 YNNKEL (reference sequence). The CDR3: CASSQRTGGGYGYTF. The CDR3 DNA is TGTGCCAGCAGCCAACGAACAGGGGGAGGCTATGGCTACACCTTC.

Here the CDR3 reads CASSQMTGEAQPQHF. The CDR3 bases are TGTGCCAGCAGCCAAATGACAGGGGAGGCCCAGCCCCAGCATTTT. The chain recombines TRBV3-1 (or the pseudogene TRBV3-2) with TRBJ1-5; TRBD1 agrees at 8 bases. Losses at the gene ends were 2 bases for V and 7 bases for J; bases not matched to a gene: 7. CDR3 length equals 15 residues. Germline V gene sequence: CDR1 LGHDT, CDR2 YNNKEL (reference sequence).

The chain couples TRBV2 to TRBJ2-3; 7 nucleotides align to TRBD1. Trimming removed 10 bases from V and 5 bases from J; junction bases left unmatched: 12. CDR1 is SNHLY, CDR2 FYNNEI, per germline. The CDR3 covers 14 residues. The CDR3 DNA reads TGTGCCACCACCCTGACAGGGACCAGAGATACGCAGTATTTT. Translation gives CATTLTGTRDTQYF.

This clone was seen a single time. The J gene is TRBJ2-7, the V gene TRBV5-1, with unresolved D. Germline V gene data show CDR1 as SGHRS and CDR2 as YFSETQ. V dropped 0 bases and J dropped 0 bases, with 10 bases sitting between them. The CDR3 extends over 15 amino acids. CDR3 sequence reads: CASSLAPLSSYEQYF. CDR3 nucleotides: TGCGCCAGCAGCTTGGCCCCGCTGAGCTCCTACGAGCAGTACTTC.

This chain uses TRBV5-1 with TRBJ2-1; 10 bases fit TRBD2. With 2 bases clipped from V and 5 bases from J, the junction kept 4 bases outside the gene matches. This CDR3 comprises 15 residues. CDR1 is SGHRS, CDR2 YFSETQ, per germline. The CDR3 protein is CASSLGTSENNEQFF. CDR3 DNA: TGCGCCAGCAGCTTAGGGACTAGCGAGAACAATGAGCAGTTCTTC.